This is a list of T cell receptor beta chains from one sample in a study of tumour-infiltrating T cells in Burkitt lymphoma. Generated by immunoSEQ multiplex PCR, the TCRdb table keeps only in-frame clones and is missing some. This table has 45,000 to 60,000 clones, around 32% appearing once. Source material: tumor tissue. The source of these receptors is a human donor with Burkitt lymphoma. The CDR3 runs from the conserved cysteine through the conserved F or W. Clone size appears in some rows only: once, few, many, or a class for an expanded clone.

clone_size v_call cdr3_aa
few TRBV4-3 CASSQDGRAATGTQYF
NA TRBV7-2 CASSPDRGRNEQYF
few TRBV2 CASRADAVGTQYF
few TRBV9 CASRRSSGGEGTQYF
NA TRBV5-1 CASSLRGVPEGEKLFF
NA TRBV14 CASSPLRDFPFPTEAFF
NA TRBV18 CASSRNSQTNEKLFF
few TRBV9 CASSVTGQSNQPQHF
few TRBV7-7 CASSPLGGTNTEAFF
NA TRBV9 CASSVNPAGFSEQFF
NA TRBV7-8 CASSLVRSTYEQYF
few TRBV14 CASSQGGTDTQYF
few TRBV6-5 CASSETGTVEQFF
NA TRBV13 CASSPVKQGGNEQFF
NA TRBV6-5 CASSFGTSGDNEQFF
once TRBV7-2 CASSLMLRVVDGNQPQHF
few TRBV6-4 CASSDGFDSPLHF
few TRBV6-5 CASSPTGFTGELFF
NA TRBV11-3 CASSPGLAGNQETQYF
few TRBV27 CATASLAGRDEQFF
NA TRBV7-9 CASNLVGTGPSALHF
NA TRBV27 CASSFRAVETQYF
few TRBV6-5 CASSYSRGTGNTIYF
NA TRBV7-6 CASSLGAANTEAFF
few TRBV5-6 CASSLRISDTQYF
few TRBV7-7 CASSEGLRGSDEQFF
NA TRBV19 CASTPEGSSYEQYF
NA TRBV10-3 CAISDNRGRVKTGELFF
NA TRBV5-1 CASSLTGQPNQPQHF
NA TRBV4-3 CASSQDPPGTVGHNEQFF
few TRBV29-1 CSVANPEDYGYTF
few TRBV11-2 CASRGSGEQYF
NA TRBV19 CASSGTGATGYGYTF
NA TRBV5-4 CASSGGTGTEQYF
NA TRBV4-1 CASSRGVKPPDTQYF
few TRBV18 CASIGDQNTEAFF
few TRBV7-9 CASSLGRTNGYTF
NA TRBV4-1 CASSRDRGNHYGYTF
few TRBV5-6 CASSLGRGTGHGYTF
NA TRBV29-1 CSAVSGNTEAFF
NA TRBV7-9 CASSLAVAAEAFF
NA TRBV5-8 CASSLGAVNTEAFF
NA TRBV5-4 CASSTRDTSYNEQFF
NA TRBV5-4 CASSPPTGTGSSYEQYF
NA TRBV5-1 CASSLRAGYNEQFF
NA TRBV5-1 CASSRDNQETQYF
NA TRBV10-3 CAISDSYEQYF
NA TRBV11-2 CASSWSKRGEKLFF
few TRBV6-5 CAAAPSNTGELFF
few TRBV7-9 CATAVAKNIQYF
NA TRBV6-6 CASSYPQWNQPQHF
NA TRBV18 CASSPPRGGETEAFF
NA TRBV18 CASSPGQGWSKSSGNTIYF
NA TRBV6-4 CASSDGRSDTQYF
few TRBV7-7 CASSLQSGGFETQYF